The 32 T cell receptor beta chains presented below share a single source sample, sequenced in a study of long-term antiretroviral therapy in people with HIV. Samples were assayed with immunoSEQ v3.0 at survey level. This table comes from immunoSEQ multiplex PCR, and its TCRdb copy is limited to in-frame clones, with some not included. Among roughly 30,000 clones listed, over 90% were seen once. The specimen was unsorted PBMCs, collected about 6.7 years after starting antiretroviral therapy. The receptors derive from a middle-aged woman with HIV.

The chain joins TRBV7-9 to TRBJ2-5, with 7 bases that match TRBD2. The germline gives CDR1 SEHNR, CDR2 FQNEAQ (reference sequence). CDR3 size: 15 residues. J was trimmed by 4 bases and V by 1 base; bases with no gene match: 6. CDR3 coding DNA: TGTGCCAGCAGCTTAGGGAGACTAGCCGGAGAGACCCAGTACTTC. Amino acids: CASSLGRLAGETQYF.

The chain is built from TRBV5-4 and TRBJ2-7, with TRBD1 matching 9 bases. Germline CDR1 reads SGHNT; CDR2 reads YYREEE (reference sequence). The CDR3 is 16 amino acids. V shed 2 bases, J shed 0 bases, and the junction held 6 bases outside the gene matches. The CDR3: CASSLVPGQGSYEQYF. In DNA, the CDR3 is TGTGCCAGCAGCTTAGTACCGGGACAGGGCTCCTACGAGCAGTACTTC.

The chain employs TRBV2 and TRBJ1-1; D is unclear. Germline CDR1 is SNHLY and CDR2 is FYNNEI. This CDR3 is 14 amino acids long. Trimming removed 6 bases from V and 3 bases from J, with 14 bases in between. The CDR3: CASRYGPSDTEAFF. CDR3 bases: TGTGCCAGCAGATACGGGCCGTCGGACACTGAAGCTTTCTTT.

The rearrangement joins TRBV12-5 to TRBJ1-4; D remains unclear. Per the germline V gene, CDR1 is LGHNT and CDR2 is FRNRAP. This CDR3 spans 14 amino acids. The V end lost 4 bases, the J end lost 0 bases, and 6 bases lay between the germline ends. CDR3 region: CASGSGATNEKLFF. In DNA, the CDR3 is TGTGCTAGTGGTTCCGGGGCAACTAATGAAAAACTGTTTTTT.

This chain joins TRBV10-1 and TRBJ2-3; D remains unclear. Germline values: CDR1 WNHNN, CDR2 SYGVQD (reference sequence). V lost 7 bases and J 0 bases, leaving 11 bases between the germline ends. The CDR3 loop spans 14 amino acids. The CDR3 loop reads CASKASESTDTQYF. CDR3 bases: TGCGCCAGCAAGGCCTCCGAGAGCACAGATACGCAGTATTTT.

The chain has TRBV18 and TRBJ1-2; D is ambiguous. CDR3 length: 15 residues. Trimming removed 3 bases at V and 7 bases at J, with 18 bases between. In germline, CDR1 is KGHSH, CDR2 LQKENI. The CDR3: CASSPQDGPEGGYTF. As DNA, the CDR3 is TGTGCCAGCTCACCTCAGGACGGGCCTGAGGGTGGCTACACCTTC.

The chain carries TRBV27 and TRBJ2-1; TRBD2 agrees at 9 bases. With V trimmed by 8 bases and J by 7 bases, 21 bases remained unmatched. CDR1 is MNHEY, CDR2 SMNVEV, per germline (reference sequence). This CDR3 spans 18 amino acids. The CDR3 sequence is CASEPLIGAGGPVNEQFF. In nucleotides, the CDR3 is TGTGCCAGCGAACCCCTCATTGGGGCGGGGGGGCCCGTTAATGAGCAGTTCTTC.

The chain is built from TRBV19 and TRBJ1-2; 9 bases are shared with TRBD1. V dropped 6 bases and J dropped 3; count of bases not matched to a gene: 8. The CDR3 totals 15 residues. Per the germline V gene, CDR1 is LNHDA and CDR2 is SQIVND (reference sequence). CDR3 amino acids: CASRMTGGPDYGYTF. The CDR3 DNA sequence: TGTGCCAGTAGGATGACAGGGGGTCCGGACTATGGCTACACCTTC.

J is TRBJ1-1 and V is TRBV6-6, with D uncertain. The CDR3 consists of 13 residues. The V end lost 6 bases, the J end lost 4 bases, and 12 bases lay between the germline ends. CDR1 MNHNY and CDR2 SVGAGI come from the germline V gene (reference sequence). CDR3 sequence reads: CASRPDGITEAFF. The CDR3 coding sequence is TGTGCCAGCAGACCAGACGGAATCACTGAAGCTTTCTTT.

In its sample, this clone was seen a few times. This chain links TRBV10-1 with TRBJ2-7; no clear D. The CDR3 is 11 amino acids. Trimming took off 4 bases at V and 2 bases at J, with 3 bases between the two ends. Germline V lookup: CDR1 WNHNN, CDR2 SYGVQD (reference sequence). This chain's CDR3 is CASSGTYEQYF. CDR3 bases: TGCGCCAGCAGTGGCACCTACGAGCAGTACTTC.

The chain carries TRBV7-8 and TRBJ1-5; D remains unclear. V was cut by 1 base and J by 9 bases, with 10 bases left in between. The germline CDR1 and CDR2 sequences are SGHVS and FQNEAQ. The CDR3 contains 13 residues. The CDR3: CASSLEQSGPQHF. The DNA of the CDR3 is TGTGCCAGCAGCTTAGAACAATCCGGGCCCCAGCATTTT.

The chain joins TRBV2 to TRBJ2-2; the D gene is possibly TRBD1 (6 bases). The CDR3 loop spans 14 amino acids. Germline values: CDR1 SNHLY, CDR2 FYNNEI. V was pared by 8 bases and J by 0 bases, with 10 bases between. The CDR3 is CASYEGANTGELFF. The CDR3 nucleotides read TGTGCCAGCTACGAGGGGGCGAACACCGGGGAGCTGTTTTTT.

The chain combines TRBV6-5 with TRBJ1-2; D remains ambiguous. There are 15 residues in the CDR3. In germline, CDR1 is MNHEY, CDR2 SVGAGI. Trimming stripped 0 bases from V and 8 bases from J, with 16 bases between. CDR3 sequence (DNA): TGTGCCAGCAGTTACTCGAAACCTGGCCTGAGGGGCTACACCTTC. This encodes CASSYSKPGLRGYTF.

This chain joins TRBV28 and TRBJ1-4, with D possibly TRBD1 on 5 matching bases. Trimming took 3 bases from V and 5 from J, leaving 16 bases between them. CDR3 length: 16 amino acids. The germline CDR1 and CDR2 sequences are MDHEN and SYDVKM. The CDR3 nucleotides read TGTGCCAGCAGTTTGCCCGCCGGGGGTGGCAATGAAAAACTGTTTTTT. This translates into CASSLPAGGGNEKLFF.

J is TRBJ1-2 and V is TRBV19; perhaps TRBD1 as D (6 bases). The length of the CDR3 is 15 residues. V lost 5 bases and J lost 8, with 21 bases in between. Germline loops: CDR1 LNHDA, CDR2 SQIVND (reference sequence). CDR3 sequence: CASSLSSGTPWGYTF. The CDR3 DNA is TGTGCCAGTAGTTTGAGCTCCGGGACACCATGGGGCTACACCTTC.

The chain has TRBV6-5 and TRBJ1-4; 8 nucleotides agree with TRBD1. Germline V gives CDR1 MNHEY, CDR2 SVGAGI. The CDR3 covers 15 residues. V lost 4 bases and J lost 0; bases outside the gene matches: 1. CDR3 DNA sequence: TGTGCCAGCAGTTTACAGGGGGCAACTAATGAAAAACTGTTTTTT. This translates into CASSLQGATNEKLFF.

The rearrangement links TRBV9 to TRBJ1-2; TRBD1 aligns across 8 bases. With V trimmed by 3 bases and J by 5 bases, 6 bases remained unmatched. The germline V gene encodes CDR1 SGDLS and CDR2 YYNGEE. The CDR3 runs to 14 residues. CDR3 amino acids: CASSAPGQEYGYTF. In DNA, the CDR3 is TGTGCCAGCAGCGCCCCGGGACAGGAATATGGCTACACCTTC.

The CDR3 bases are TGTGCCATCAGTGAGTCGCAGATGGCGCGTGGCTACACCTTC. This codes for CAISESQMARGYTF. This sequence joins TRBV10-3 and TRBJ1-2; D is unclear. Looked up from germline, CDR1 is ENHRY and CDR2 is SYGVKD. The CDR3 length is 14 residues. Trimming removed 0 bases at V and 7 bases at J, with 12 bases between.

The chain uses TRBV7-9 and TRBJ1-1, with 7 bases identical to TRBD1. CDR3 length: 14 amino acids. J gave up 1 base and V 3 bases, and 2 bases lay outside the gene matches. The germline CDR1 and CDR2 sequences are SEHNR and FQNEAQ (reference sequence). CDR3 in amino acids: CASSLTGPNTEAFF. The CDR3 DNA reads as TGTGCCAGCAGCTTGACAGGGCCGAACACTGAAGCTTTCTTT.

The chain has TRBV5-6 and TRBJ1-2, with D unresolved. Trimming shortened V by 2 bases and J by 8 bases, and 10 bases separated the two germline ends. The CDR3 length is 12 residues. Germline lookup yields CDR1 SGHDT and CDR2 YYEEEE. CDR3 bases: TGTGCCAGCAGCTTCCGACCTGGAGGCTACACCTTC. Protein sequence: CASSFRPGGYTF. Full variable domain (remainder filled in from reference TRBV5-6 and TRBJ1-2): DAGVTQSPTHLIKTRGQQVTLRCSPKSGHDTVSWYQQALGQGPQFIFQYYEEEERQRGNFPDRFSGHQFPNYSSELNVNALLLGDSALYLCASSFRPGGYTFGSGTRLTVV.

The genes are TRBV19 and TRBJ1-4, with 8 bases matching TRBD1. The V gene's germline CDR1 is LNHDA and CDR2 SQIVND (reference sequence). Trimming took 2 bases from V and 8 from J; bases not matched to a gene: 7. CDR3 length: 15 residues. CDR3 nucleotide sequence: TGTGCCAGTAGTATAAGTGCAGGGGGCGGCGAAAAACTGTTTTTT. Its translation is CASSISAGGGEKLFF.

In its sample, this clone was seen a few times. The CDR3 sequence: CASSLAGIGHEQYF. The CDR3, as DNA: TGTGCCAGCAGCTTAGCGGGGATAGGCCACGAGCAGTACTTC. V and J are TRBV7-2 and TRBJ2-7; D is unresolved. This CDR3 has 14 residues. The germline gives CDR1 SGHTA, CDR2 FQGNSA. Trimming took 0 bases from V and 5 from J, leaving 11 bases between them.

The V and J genes are TRBV5-1 and TRBJ1-6, with a weak D call TRBD1 (5 bases). V lost 0 bases and J 7 bases, leaving 14 bases between the germline ends. The CDR3 is 16 residues long. Germline V gene data show CDR1 as SGHRS and CDR2 as YFSETQ. In DNA, the CDR3 is TGCGCCAGCAGCTTGGAGGGTCAGGGAGGCAATTCACCCCTCCACTTT. It yields the protein CASSLEGQGGNSPLHF. Variable domain in full (rest from reference TRBV5-1 and TRBJ1-6): KAGVTQTPRYLIKTRGQQVTLSCSPISGHRSVSWYQQTPGQGLQFLFEYFSETQRNKGNFPGRFSGRQFSNSRSEMNVSTLELGDSALYLCASSLEGQGGNSPLHFGNGTRLTVT.

The chain employs TRBV19 and TRBJ2-5; D is undetermined. The CDR3 covers 14 residues. V dropped 6 bases and J dropped 1 base, with 12 bases sitting between them. Germline CDR1 and CDR2: LNHDA and SQIVND (reference sequence). The CDR3 DNA reads TGTGCCAGTAGCAACCCACGGGTCCAAGAGACCCAGTACTTC. Translating gives CASSNPRVQETQYF.

The chain recombines TRBV11-2 with TRBJ1-6, with a tentative D call TRBD1 (6 bases). Germline values: CDR1 SGHAT, CDR2 FQNNGV. V was trimmed by 0 bases and J by 7 bases, leaving 13 bases between them. This CDR3 region has 16 residues. This CDR3 reads CASSLDGGRSNSPLHF. CDR3 nucleotide sequence: TGTGCCAGCAGCTTAGATGGGGGCAGGAGCAATTCACCCCTCCACTTT.

The J gene is TRBJ2-7, the V gene TRBV18; possible D gene TRBD1, 6 bases. The CDR3 sequence is 16 residues long. CDR1 is KGHSH, CDR2 LQKENI, per germline. V lost 2 bases, J lost 0 bases, and 14 bases lay in between. CDR3 protein: CASSPRGRGASYEQYF. The CDR3 DNA reads TGTGCCAGCTCACCAAGGGGCAGGGGCGCCTCCTACGAGCAGTACTTC.

The V gene is TRBV4-2, the J gene TRBJ2-4; unclear D gene. The CDR3 runs to 17 residues. Germline CDR1 is LGHNA and CDR2 is YNFKEQ. Trimming pared 1 base from V and 0 bases from J, leaving 13 bases between. CDR3 DNA: TGTGCCAGCAGCCAAGGCCCTACAGAGATAGCCAAAAACATTCAGTACTTC. Its translation: CASSQGPTEIAKNIQYF.

This clone was seen just once. The chain links TRBV7-9 to TRBJ2-2; D is unresolved. The CDR3 runs to 14 residues. Germline V gene sequence: CDR1 SEHNR, CDR2 FQNEAQ (reference sequence). V was pared by 9 bases and J by 0 bases, with 11 bases between. CDR3 bases: TGTGCCAGTACGCGTGCCGCGAACACCGGGGAGCTGTTTTTT. Protein sequence: CASTRAANTGELFF.

This clone was observed once. The chain carries TRBV5-1 and TRBJ2-1; D unresolved. The V end lost 2 bases, the J end lost 5 bases, and 5 bases lay between the germline ends. The CDR3 is 12 residues long. CDR1 is SGHRS and CDR2 is YFSETQ in the germline V gene. CDR3 in DNA: TGCGCCAGCAGCTTCGCCCACAATGAGCAGTTCTTC. It encodes CASSFAHNEQFF.

The gene calls are TRBV5-6 and TRBJ1-3; a possible D gene is TRBD1 (5 bases). CDR1 SGHDT and CDR2 YYEEEE come from the germline V gene. The V and J ends lost 5 bases and 0 bases respectively, with 15 bases between them. This CDR3 comprises 16 residues. DNA for the CDR3: TGTGCCAGCAGTACCGTGGGGGGTCCCTCTGGAAACACCATATATTTT. Translating gives CASSTVGGPSGNTIYF.

V is TRBV7-7 and J is TRBJ2-3, with 9 bases that match TRBD1. The CDR3 has 15 residues. J gave up 5 bases and V 5 bases, and 8 bases lay outside the gene matches. From germline, CDR1 is SSHAT and CDR2 FNYEAQ (reference sequence). CDR3: CASSVGQGLGDTQYF. The CDR3 region has the DNA TGTGCCAGCAGCGTCGGACAGGGGCTTGGAGATACGCAGTATTTT.

V gene TRBV6-5 combines with J gene TRBJ1-1; tentative D call: TRBD1 (5 bases). Trimming pared 10 bases from V and 0 bases from J, leaving 12 bases between. Germline V gives CDR1 MNHEY, CDR2 SVGAGI. The CDR3 consists of 13 residues. The CDR3 DNA is TGTGCCACACGAGGGGTAATGAACACTGAAGCTTTCTTT. It specifies CATRGVMNTEAFF.